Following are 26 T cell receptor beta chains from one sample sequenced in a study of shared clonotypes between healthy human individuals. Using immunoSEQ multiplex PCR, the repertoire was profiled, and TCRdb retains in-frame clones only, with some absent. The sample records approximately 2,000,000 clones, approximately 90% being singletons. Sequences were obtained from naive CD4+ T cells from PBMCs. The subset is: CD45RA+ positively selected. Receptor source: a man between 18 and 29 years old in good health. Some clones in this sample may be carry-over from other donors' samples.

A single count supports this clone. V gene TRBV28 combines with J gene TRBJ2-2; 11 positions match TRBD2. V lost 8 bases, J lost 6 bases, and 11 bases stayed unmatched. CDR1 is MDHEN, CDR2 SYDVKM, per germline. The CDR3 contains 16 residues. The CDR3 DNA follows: TGTGCCAGCTCTTTTAGCGGGAGGGCCCGCGCCGGGGAGCTGTTTTTT. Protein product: CASSFSGRARAGELFF.

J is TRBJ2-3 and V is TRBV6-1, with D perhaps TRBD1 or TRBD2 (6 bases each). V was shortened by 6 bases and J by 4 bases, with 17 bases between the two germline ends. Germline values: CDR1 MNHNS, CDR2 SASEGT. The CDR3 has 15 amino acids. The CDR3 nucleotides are TGTGCCAGCAGAGGGACTCGGACAGAATCAGATACGCAGTATTTT. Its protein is CASRGTRTESDTQYF.

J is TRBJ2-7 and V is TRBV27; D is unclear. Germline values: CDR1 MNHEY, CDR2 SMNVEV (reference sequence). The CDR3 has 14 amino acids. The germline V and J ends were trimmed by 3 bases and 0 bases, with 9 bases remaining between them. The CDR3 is CASSFNGNSYEQYF. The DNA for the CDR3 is TGTGCCAGCAGTTTCAACGGCAACTCCTACGAGCAGTACTTC.

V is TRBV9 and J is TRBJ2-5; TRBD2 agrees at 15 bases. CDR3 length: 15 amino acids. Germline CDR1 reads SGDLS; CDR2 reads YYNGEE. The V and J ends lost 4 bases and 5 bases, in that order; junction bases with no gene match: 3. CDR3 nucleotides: TGTGCCAGCAGCCTGGGGACTAGCGGGGGGGAGACCCAGTACTTC. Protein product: CASSLGTSGGETQYF.

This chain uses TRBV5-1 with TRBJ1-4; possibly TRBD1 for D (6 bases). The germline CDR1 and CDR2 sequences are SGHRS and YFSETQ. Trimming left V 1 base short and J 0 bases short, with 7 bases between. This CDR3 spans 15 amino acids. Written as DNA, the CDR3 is TGCGCCAGCAGCTTGAAGGGGGCAACTAATGAAAAACTGTTTTTT. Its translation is CASSLKGATNEKLFF.

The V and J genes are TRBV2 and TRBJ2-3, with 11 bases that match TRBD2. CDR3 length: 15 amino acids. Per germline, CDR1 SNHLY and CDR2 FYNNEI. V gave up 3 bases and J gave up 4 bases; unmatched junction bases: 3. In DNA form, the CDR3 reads TGTGCCAGCAGTGATGGGACTAGCGGCTCAGATACGCAGTATTTT. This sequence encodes CASSDGTSGSDTQYF. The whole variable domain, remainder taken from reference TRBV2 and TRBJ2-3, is EPEVTQTPSHQVTQMGQEVILRCVPISNHLYFYWYRQILGQKVEFLVSFYNNEISEKSEIFDDQFSVERPDGSNFTLKIRSTKLEDSAMYFCASSDGTSGSDTQYFGPGTRLTVL.

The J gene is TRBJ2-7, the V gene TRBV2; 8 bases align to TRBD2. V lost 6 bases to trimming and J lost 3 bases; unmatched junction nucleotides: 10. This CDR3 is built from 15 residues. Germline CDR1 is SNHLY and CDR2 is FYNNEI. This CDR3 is CASRGTRSGSYEQYF. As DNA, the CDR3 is TGTGCCAGCAGAGGAACTAGGAGCGGGAGCTACGAGCAGTACTTC.

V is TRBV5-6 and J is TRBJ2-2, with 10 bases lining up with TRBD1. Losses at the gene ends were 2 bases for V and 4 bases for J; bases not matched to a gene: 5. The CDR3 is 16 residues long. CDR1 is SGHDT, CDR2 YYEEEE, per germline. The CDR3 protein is CASSFLGTGATGELFF. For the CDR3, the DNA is TGTGCCAGCAGCTTTCTCGGGACAGGGGCCACCGGGGAGCTGTTTTTT.

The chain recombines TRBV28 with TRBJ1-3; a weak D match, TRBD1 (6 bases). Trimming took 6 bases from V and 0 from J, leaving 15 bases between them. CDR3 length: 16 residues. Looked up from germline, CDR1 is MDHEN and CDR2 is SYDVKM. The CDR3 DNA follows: TGTGCCAGCAGCTCGACAGGCCGTAGCTCTGGAAACACCATATATTTT. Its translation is CASSSTGRSSGNTIYF. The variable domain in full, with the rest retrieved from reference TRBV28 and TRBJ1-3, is DVKVTQSSRYLVKRTGEKVFLECVQDMDHENMFWYRQDPGLGLRLIYFSYDVKMKEKGDIPEGYSVSREKKERFSLILESASTNQTSMYLCASSSTGRSSGNTIYFGEGSWLTVV.

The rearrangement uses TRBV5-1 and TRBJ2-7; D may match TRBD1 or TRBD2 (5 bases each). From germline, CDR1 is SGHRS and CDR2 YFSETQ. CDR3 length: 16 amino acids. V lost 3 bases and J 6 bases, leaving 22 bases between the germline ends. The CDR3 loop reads CASSSSGPTTASEQYF. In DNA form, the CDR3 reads TGCGCCAGCAGCTCATCGGGACCCACGACGGCATCCGAGCAGTACTTC.

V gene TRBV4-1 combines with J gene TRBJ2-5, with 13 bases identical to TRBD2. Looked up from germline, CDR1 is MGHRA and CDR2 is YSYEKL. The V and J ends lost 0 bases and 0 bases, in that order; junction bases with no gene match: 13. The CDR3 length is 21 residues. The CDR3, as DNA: TGCGCCAGCAGCCAAGAAGTAAGACTAGCGGGGGGAATTAAGTACCAAGAGACCCAGTACTTC. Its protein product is CASSQEVRLAGGIKYQETQYF.

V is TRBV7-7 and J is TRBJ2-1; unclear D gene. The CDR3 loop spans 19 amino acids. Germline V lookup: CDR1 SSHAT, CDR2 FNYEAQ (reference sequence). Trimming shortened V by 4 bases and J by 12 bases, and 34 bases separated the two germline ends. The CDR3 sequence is CASSSRLAGMWADNERQFF. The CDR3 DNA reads TGTGCCAGCAGCTCGCGCTTAGCTGGCATGTGGGCCGACAATGAGCGGCAGTTCTTC.

CDR3 coding DNA: TGTGCTAGTGGTTTGGAGAACACCGGGGAGCTGTTTTTT. This sequence encodes CASGLENTGELFF. This chain connects TRBV12-5 to TRBJ2-2; no definite D call. CDR1 and CDR2 from the germline V gene are LGHNT and FRNRAP. The CDR3 is made up of 13 amino acids. V was trimmed by 1 base and J by 1 base, leaving 1 base between them.

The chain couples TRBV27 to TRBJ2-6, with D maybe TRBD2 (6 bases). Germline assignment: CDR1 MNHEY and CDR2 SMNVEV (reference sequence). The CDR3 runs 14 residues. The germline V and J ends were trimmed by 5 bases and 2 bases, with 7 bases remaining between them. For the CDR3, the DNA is TGTGCCAGCAGTCGGAGGGCTGGGGCCAACGTCCTGACTTTC. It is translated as CASSRRAGANVLTF.

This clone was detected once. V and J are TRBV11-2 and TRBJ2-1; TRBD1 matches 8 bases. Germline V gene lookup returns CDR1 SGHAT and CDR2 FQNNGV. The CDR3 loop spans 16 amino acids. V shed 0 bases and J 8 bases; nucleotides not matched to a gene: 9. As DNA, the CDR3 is TGTGCCAGCAGCTTAGATCTGCGGACAGGGATCGATGAGCAGTTCTTC. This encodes CASSLDLRTGIDEQFF. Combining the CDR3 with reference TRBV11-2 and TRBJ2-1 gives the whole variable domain EAGVAQSPRYKIIEKRQSVAFWCNPISGHATLYWYQQILGQGPKLLIQFQNNGVVDDSQLPKDRFSAERLKGVDSTLKIQPAKLEDSAVYLCASSLDLRTGIDEQFFGPGTRLTVL.

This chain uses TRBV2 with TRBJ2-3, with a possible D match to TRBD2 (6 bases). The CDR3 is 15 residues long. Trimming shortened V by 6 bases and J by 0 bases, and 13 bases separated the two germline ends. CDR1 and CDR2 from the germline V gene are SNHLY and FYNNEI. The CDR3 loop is CASRRLEASTDTQYF. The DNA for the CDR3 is TGTGCCAGCAGGAGACTAGAGGCAAGCACAGATACGCAGTATTTT.

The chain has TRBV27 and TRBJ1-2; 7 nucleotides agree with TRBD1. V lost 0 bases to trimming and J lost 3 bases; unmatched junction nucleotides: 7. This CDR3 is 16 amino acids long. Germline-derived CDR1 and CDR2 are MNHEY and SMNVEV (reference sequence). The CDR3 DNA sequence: TGTGCCAGCAGTTTATCCTCGGGACAGCTTCACTATGGCTACACCTTC. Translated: CASSLSSGQLHYGYTF.

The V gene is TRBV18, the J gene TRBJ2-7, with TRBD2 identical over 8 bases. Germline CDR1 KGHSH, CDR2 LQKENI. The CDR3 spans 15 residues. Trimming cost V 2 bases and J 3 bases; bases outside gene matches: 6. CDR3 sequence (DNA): TGTGCCAGCTCACCAGGGAGCGGGAGAGGCTACGAGCAGTACTTC. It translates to CASSPGSGRGYEQYF. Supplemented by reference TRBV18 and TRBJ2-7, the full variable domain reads NAGVMQNPRHLVRRRGQEARLRCSPMKGHSHVYWYRQLPEEGLKFMVYLQKENIIDESGMPKERFSAEFPKEGPSILRIQQVVRGDSAAYFCASSPGSGRGYEQYFGPGTRLTVT.

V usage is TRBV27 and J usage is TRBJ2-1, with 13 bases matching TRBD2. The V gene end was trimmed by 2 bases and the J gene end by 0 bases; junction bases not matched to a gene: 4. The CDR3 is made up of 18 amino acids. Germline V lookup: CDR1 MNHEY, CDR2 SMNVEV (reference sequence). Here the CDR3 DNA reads TGTGCCAGCAGTTTAAGCCGACTAGCGGGAGGCTCCTACAATGAGCAGTTCTTC. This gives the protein CASSLSRLAGGSYNEQFF.

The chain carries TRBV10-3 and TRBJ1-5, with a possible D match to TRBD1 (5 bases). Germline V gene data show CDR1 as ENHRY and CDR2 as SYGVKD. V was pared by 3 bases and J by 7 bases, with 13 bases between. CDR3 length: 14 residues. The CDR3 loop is CAISEERGGQPQHF. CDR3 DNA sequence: TGTGCCATCAGTGAAGAGAGGGGTGGACAGCCCCAGCATTTT.

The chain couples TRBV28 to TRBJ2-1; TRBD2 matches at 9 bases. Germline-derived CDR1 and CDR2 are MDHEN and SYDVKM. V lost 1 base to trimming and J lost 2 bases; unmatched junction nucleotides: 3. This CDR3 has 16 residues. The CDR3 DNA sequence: TGTGCCAGCAGTTTATCCGCGGGAGGGACCTACAATGAGCAGTTCTTC. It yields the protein CASSLSAGGTYNEQFF.

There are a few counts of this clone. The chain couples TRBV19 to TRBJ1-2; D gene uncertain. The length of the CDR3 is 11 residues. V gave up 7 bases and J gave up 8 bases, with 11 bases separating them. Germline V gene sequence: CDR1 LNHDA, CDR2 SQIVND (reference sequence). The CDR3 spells CASIGLRGYTF. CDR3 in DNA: TGTGCCAGTATCGGCTTGAGAGGCTACACCTTC.

CDR3 amino acids: CASSEHPGPGGNEQFF. CDR3 DNA: TGCGCCAGCAGTGAGCACCCGGGACCGGGGGGCAATGAGCAGTTCTTC. The chain is built from TRBV10-2 and TRBJ2-1; TRBD2 matches 7 bases. The length of the CDR3 is 16 residues. The junction had 10 bases not matched to a gene; V was cut back by 2 bases and J by 6 bases. Germline V gene data show CDR1 as WSHSY and CDR2 as SAAADI.

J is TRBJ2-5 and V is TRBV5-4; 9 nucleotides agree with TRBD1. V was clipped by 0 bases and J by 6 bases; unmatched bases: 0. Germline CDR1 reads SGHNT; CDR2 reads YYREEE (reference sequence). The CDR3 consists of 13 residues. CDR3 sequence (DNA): TGTGCCAGCAGCTTGGACAGGGGGCAGACCCAGTACTTC. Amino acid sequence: CASSLDRGQTQYF.

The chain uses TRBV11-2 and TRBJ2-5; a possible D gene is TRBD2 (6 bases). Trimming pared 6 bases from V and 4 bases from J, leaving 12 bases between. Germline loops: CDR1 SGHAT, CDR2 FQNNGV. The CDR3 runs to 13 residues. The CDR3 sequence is CASRASGGETQYF. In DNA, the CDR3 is TGTGCCAGCAGGGCTTCCGGGGGAGAGACCCAGTACTTC.

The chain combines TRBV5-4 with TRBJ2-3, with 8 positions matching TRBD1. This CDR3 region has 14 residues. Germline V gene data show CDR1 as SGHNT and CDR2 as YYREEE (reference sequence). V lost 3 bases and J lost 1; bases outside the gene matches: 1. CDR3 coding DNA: TGTGCCAGCAGCTCGGGACAGGGCACAGATACGCAGTATTTT. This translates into CASSSGQGTDTQYF.